This TCR beta chain was sequenced for a study of blood T cell repertoires in COVID-19. The protocol was immunoSEQ multiplex PCR, while the TCRdb copy is restricted to in-frame clones and leaves out a portion. This table has nearly 110,000 clones, 75% to 95% appearing once. V trimming: 4 bases; J trimming: 0 bases; junction bases outside the gene matches: 3. The germline V gene has CDR1 SGHAT and CDR2 FQDESV (reference sequence). This CDR3 has 16 amino acids. The TCR sequence derives from a woman aged 25 to 39 with acute or convalescent COVID-19. V and J are TRBV11-1 and TRBJ2-1; 10 bases match TRBD2. The sample consisted of peripheral blood. CDR3 nucleotide sequence: TGTGCCAGCAGCTCACTAGCGGGGTCCTCCTACAATGAGCAGTTCTTC. Translated: CASSSLAGSSYNEQFF.